The rows below give T cell receptor beta chains drawn from one sample of a study of OX40 agonist ivuxolimab in advanced cancers. Using immunoSEQ multiplex PCR, the repertoire was profiled, and TCRdb retains in-frame clones only, with some absent. The table has roughly 79,000 clones, less than 85% seen once. Sequenced material: CD4+ or CD8+ T cells sorted from blood, taken in a trial of the OX40 agonist ivuxolimab. Receptor source: an adult with an advanced solid tumor such as melanoma, head and neck, liver or kidney cancer. CDR3s include the opening cysteine and the closing phenylalanine or tryptophan. Each record gives: V gene, D gene, clone size, J gene, CDR3 protein, CDR3 DNA. A D gene is named only where the DNA matches it firmly. Clone size is given for some rows only: seen once, a few or many times, or a class if the clone is expanded.

V: TRBV5-1
D: NA
size: once
J: TRBJ2-7
CDR3: CASSFSEYEQYF
DNA: TGCGCCAGCAGCTTCAGCGAATACGAGCAGTACTTC

V: TRBV27
D: NA
size: NA
J: TRBJ2-6
CDR3: CASSFPGANVLTF
DNA: TGTGCCAGCAGTTTCCCTGGGGCCAACGTCCTGACTTTC

V: TRBV7-6
D: NA
size: NA
J: TRBJ2-6
CDR3: CASSLAGWAGANVLTF
DNA: TGTGCCAGCAGCTTAGCAGGGTGGGCCGGGGCCAACGTCCTGACTTTC

V: TRBV10-3
D: NA
size: NA
J: TRBJ2-7
CDR3: CAISDRGYYEQYF
DNA: TGTGCCATCAGTGATAGGGGCTACTACGAGCAGTACTTC

V: TRBV5-1
D: NA
size: once
J: TRBJ2-2
CDR3: CASSVAAGRNTGELFF
DNA: TGCGCCAGCAGCGTGGCGGCGGGGCGAAACACCGGGGAGCTGTTTTTT

V: TRBV5-6
D: TRBD1
size: NA
J: TRBJ1-2
CDR3: CASRYPGQGYGYTF
DNA: TGTGCCAGCAGATACCCGGGACAGGGCTATGGCTACACCTTC

V: TRBV18
D: NA
size: NA
J: TRBJ1-2
CDR3: CASSPRLTNYGYTF
DNA: TGTGCCAGCTCACCAAGGCTGACTAACTATGGCTACACCTTC

V: TRBV5-1
D: NA
size: few
J: TRBJ2-2
CDR3: CASSRTDNPGTGELFF
DNA: TGCGCCAGCAGCAGGACAGATAACCCGGGAACCGGGGAGCTGTTTTTT

V: TRBV18
D: NA
size: NA
J: TRBJ1-5
CDR3: CASSPANSNQPQHF
DNA: TGTGCCAGCTCACCAGCTAATAGCAATCAGCCCCAGCATTTT

V: TRBV19
D: NA
size: NA
J: TRBJ1-4
CDR3: CASTLPRGQGREKLFF
DNA: TGTGCCAGTACCCTCCCCCGTGGCCAGGGGCGCGAAAAACTGTTTTTT

V: TRBV18
D: TRBD2
size: NA
J: TRBJ2-2
CDR3: CASSPAGEWTGELFF
DNA: TGTGCCAGCTCACCCGCGGGAGAATGGACCGGGGAGCTGTTTTTT

V: TRBV6-5
D: NA
size: few
J: TRBJ2-7
CDR3: CASSVNRDEQYF
DNA: TGTGCCAGCTCGGTGAATCGGGACGAGCAGTACTTC

V: TRBV28
D: NA
size: NA
J: TRBJ1-4
CDR3: CATIDGGPNEKLFF
DNA: TGTGCCACTATTGATGGAGGGCCGAATGAAAAACTGTTTTTT

V: TRBV11-2
D: NA
size: NA
J: TRBJ1-1
CDR3: CASSSRGRTEAFF
DNA: TGTGCCAGCAGCAGCCGAGGGCGGACTGAAGCTTTCTTT

V: TRBV11-2
D: NA
size: NA
J: TRBJ1-1
CDR3: CATREQNTEAFF
DNA: TGTGCCACCAGGGAGCAGAACACTGAAGCTTTCTTT

V: TRBV10-3
D: TRBD1
size: NA
J: TRBJ1-3
CDR3: CAISRGTGSSGNTIYF
DNA: TGTGCCATCAGCAGAGGGACAGGGAGCTCTGGAAACACCATATATTTT

V: TRBV5-4
D: NA
size: few
J: TRBJ2-3
CDR3: CASSLEGGSEYF
DNA: TGTGCCAGCAGCTTGGAAGGGGGTTCCGAATATTTT

V: TRBV11-2
D: TRBD2
size: NA
J: TRBJ2-1
CDR3: CASSRGLGGRVPKNEQFF
DNA: TGTGCCAGCAGCCGAGGTTTAGGCGGGAGGGTACCTAAGAATGAGCAGTTCTTC

V: TRBV5-1
D: TRBD2
size: NA
J: TRBJ2-7
CDR3: CASSRWAGGSYEQYF
DNA: TGCGCCAGCAGCCGCTGGGCGGGAGGGTCCTACGAGCAGTACTTC

V: TRBV5-4
D: NA
size: NA
J: TRBJ1-1
CDR3: CASSRNTEAFF
DNA: TGTGCCAGCAGCCGTAACACTGAAGCTTTCTTT

V: TRBV5-5
D: TRBD2
size: NA
J: TRBJ2-3
CDR3: CASSPLGTSGKADTQYF
DNA: TGTGCCAGCAGCCCACTTGGGACTAGCGGGAAGGCGGATACGCAGTATTTT

V: TRBV19
D: TRBD2
size: NA
J: TRBJ2-4
CDR3: CASIQGTSCQYF
DNA: TGTGCCAGTATCCAAGGGACTAGCTGTCAGTACTTC

V: TRBV9
D: NA
size: NA
J: TRBJ1-1
CDR3: CASSVVTGGQKAFF
DNA: TGTGCCAGCAGCGTAGTAACCGGGGGCCAAAAAGCTTTCTTT

V: TRBV5-4
D: TRBD1
size: NA
J: TRBJ1-1
CDR3: CASSTGQGRGFTEAFF
DNA: TGTGCCAGCAGCACGGGACAGGGGAGAGGGTTCACTGAAGCTTTCTTT

V: TRBV30
D: NA
size: NA
J: TRBJ1-5
CDR3: CAWSVHPTGVGQPQHF
DNA: TGTGCCTGGAGTGTACATCCCACCGGGGTAGGTCAGCCCCAGCATTTT

V: TRBV19
D: TRBD2
size: NA
J: TRBJ2-1
CDR3: CASSREGYNEQFF
DNA: TGTGCCAGTAGTAGGGAGGGGTACAATGAGCAGTTCTTC

V: TRBV21-1
D: NA
size: once
J: TRBJ2-7
CDR3: CASCYPLGARLGEQYF
DNA: TGTGCCAGCTGCTATCCTCTGGGGGCGAGATTAGGGGAGCAGTACTTC

V: TRBV4-1
D: TRBD2
size: NA
J: TRBJ2-1
CDR3: CASSFDSRLGTSLAWEQFF
DNA: TGCGCCAGCAGCTTTGATTCGCGGTTGGGGACTAGCTTAGCTTGGGAGCAGTTCTTC

V: TRBV10-3
D: TRBD1
size: NA
J: TRBJ2-7
CDR3: CAARRTGDSYEQYF
DNA: TGTGCCGCTCGGCGGACAGGGGACTCCTACGAGCAGTACTTC

V: TRBV7-2
D: TRBD1
size: few
J: TRBJ1-6
CDR3: CASSSRTGANSPLHF
DNA: TGTGCCAGCAGCTCCCGGACAGGCGCAAATTCACCCCTCCACTTT

V: TRBV30
D: NA
size: NA
J: TRBJ1-2
CDR3: CAWSVGISGKGYTF
DNA: TGTGCCTGGAGTGTAGGAATATCGGGTAAAGGCTACACCTTC

V: TRBV4-2
D: TRBD2
size: NA
J: TRBJ2-5
CDR3: CASSQGLAGGYQETQYF
DNA: TGTGCCAGCAGCCAAGGACTAGCGGGAGGTTATCAAGAGACCCAGTACTTC

V: TRBV2
D: TRBD1
size: few
J: TRBJ2-7
CDR3: CASRGQGISYEQYF
DNA: TGTGCCAGCAGGGGACAGGGGATTTCCTACGAGCAGTACTTC

V: TRBV9
D: NA
size: NA
J: TRBJ1-4
CDR3: CASSVDFGGGNEKLFF
DNA: TGTGCCAGCAGCGTAGATTTTGGGGGAGGTAATGAAAAACTGTTTTTT

V: TRBV4-3
D: NA
size: NA
J: TRBJ2-1
CDR3: CASSQEGGYPYNEQFF
DNA: TGCGCCAGCAGCCAAGAGGGCGGGTATCCCTACAATGAGCAGTTCTTC

V: TRBV28
D: NA
size: NA
J: TRBJ2-2
CDR3: CASSYYARAGELFF
DNA: TGTGCCAGCAGTTACTATGCCCGGGCCGGGGAGCTGTTTTTT

V: TRBV6-4
D: NA
size: NA
J: TRBJ2-1
CDR3: CASSESIKGGYNEQFF
DNA: TGTGCCAGCTCCGAATCGATAAAGGGGGGGTACAATGAGCAGTTCTTC

V: TRBV12-1
D: NA
size: once
J: TRBJ1-5
CDR3: CASSQYAGRANQPQHF
DNA: TGTGCCAGCAGTCAATATGCCGGGCGAGCCAATCAGCCCCAGCATTTT

V: TRBV5-1
D: TRBD1
size: once
J: TRBJ2-3
CDR3: CASRGQGYTDTQYF
DNA: TGCGCCAGCAGAGGACAGGGTTACACAGATACGCAGTATTTT

V: TRBV28
D: TRBD1
size: NA
J: TRBJ1-2
CDR3: CASSLAPGGGYGYTF
DNA: TGTGCCAGCAGTTTAGCTCCAGGGGGCGGATATGGCTACACCTTC

V: TRBV5-1
D: NA
size: NA
J: TRBJ2-7
CDR3: CASSLEPGELYEQYF
DNA: TGCGCCAGCAGCTTGGAGCCAGGTGAGCTCTACGAGCAGTACTTC

V: TRBV28
D: NA
size: NA
J: TRBJ2-5
CDR3: CASSLSSGRGQETQYF
DNA: TGTGCCAGCAGTTTATCGTCTGGGCGGGGACAAGAGACCCAGTACTTC

V: TRBV28
D: NA
size: NA
J: TRBJ2-3
CDR3: CASRTPGPTDTQYF
DNA: TGTGCCAGCAGAACCCCTGGGCCCACAGATACGCAGTATTTT